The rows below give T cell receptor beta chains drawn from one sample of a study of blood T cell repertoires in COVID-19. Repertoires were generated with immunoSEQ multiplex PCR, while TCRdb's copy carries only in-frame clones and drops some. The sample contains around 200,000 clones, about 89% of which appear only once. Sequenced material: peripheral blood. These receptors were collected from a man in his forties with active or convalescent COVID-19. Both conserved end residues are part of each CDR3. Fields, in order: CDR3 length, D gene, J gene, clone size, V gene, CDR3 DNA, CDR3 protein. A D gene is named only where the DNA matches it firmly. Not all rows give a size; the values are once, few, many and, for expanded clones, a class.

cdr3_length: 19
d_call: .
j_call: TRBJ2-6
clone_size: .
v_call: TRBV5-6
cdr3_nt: TGTGCCAGCAGCTTCGGAGAGGAGGGTATGGGGTCTGGGGCCAACGTCCTGACTTTC
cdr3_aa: CASSFGEEGMGSGANVLTF

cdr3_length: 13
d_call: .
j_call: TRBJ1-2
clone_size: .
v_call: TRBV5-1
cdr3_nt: TGCGCCAGCAGCTCCGACGGGGTTTATGGCTACACCTTC
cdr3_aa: CASSSDGVYGYTF

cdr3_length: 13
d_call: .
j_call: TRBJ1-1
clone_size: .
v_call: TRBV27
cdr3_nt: TGTGCCAGCAGTTTGGAAAAGGGGGCTGAAGCTTTCTTT
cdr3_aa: CASSLEKGAEAFF

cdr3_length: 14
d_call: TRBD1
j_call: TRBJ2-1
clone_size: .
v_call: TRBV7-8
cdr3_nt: TGTGCCAGCAGCTTTGACAGGGCCGCAACTGAGCAGTTCTTC
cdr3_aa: CASSFDRAATEQFF

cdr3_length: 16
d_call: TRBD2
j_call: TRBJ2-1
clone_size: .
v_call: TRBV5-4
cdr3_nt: TGTGCCAGCAGGGAGGGACCGGGACTAGCGAGCAATGAGCAGTTCTTC
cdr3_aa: CASREGPGLASNEQFF

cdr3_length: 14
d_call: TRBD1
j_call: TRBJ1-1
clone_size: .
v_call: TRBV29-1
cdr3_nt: TGCAGCGTTGCTCTGACAGGGGCGGTCACTGAAGCTTTCTTT
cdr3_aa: CSVALTGAVTEAFF

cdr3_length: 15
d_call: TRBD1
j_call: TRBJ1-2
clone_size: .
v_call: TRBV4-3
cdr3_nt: TGCGCCAGCAGCCAAGTCGACAGGGAGGACTATGGCTACACCTTC
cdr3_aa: CASSQVDREDYGYTF

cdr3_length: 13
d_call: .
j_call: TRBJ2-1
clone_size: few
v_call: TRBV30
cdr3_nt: TGTGCCTGGAGTGCTACAGAATACAATGAGCAGTTCTTC
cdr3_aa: CAWSATEYNEQFF

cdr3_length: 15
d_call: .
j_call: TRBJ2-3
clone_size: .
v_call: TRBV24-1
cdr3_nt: TGTGCCACCAGTGCCTCGGGGTATAGCACAGATACGCAGTATTTT
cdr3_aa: CATSASGYSTDTQYF

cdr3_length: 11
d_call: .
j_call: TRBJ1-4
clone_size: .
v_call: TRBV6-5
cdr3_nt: TGTGCCAGCAGTCCGGGGGAAAAACTGTTTTTT
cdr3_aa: CASSPGEKLFF

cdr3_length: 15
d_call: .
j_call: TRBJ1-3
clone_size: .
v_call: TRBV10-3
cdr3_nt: TGTGCCATCAGGGGGGACACCTCCTCTGGAAACACCATATATTTT
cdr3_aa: CAIRGDTSSGNTIYF

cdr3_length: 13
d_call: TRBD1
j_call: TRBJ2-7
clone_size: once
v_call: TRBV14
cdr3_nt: TGTGCCAGCAGTCGACAGGGGCTTTACGAGCAGTACTTC
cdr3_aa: CASSRQGLYEQYF

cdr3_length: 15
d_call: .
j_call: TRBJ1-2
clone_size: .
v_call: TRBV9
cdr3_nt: TGTGCCAGCAGCGCAGGGGACGCCTCCGAAACTGGCTACACCTTC
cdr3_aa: CASSAGDASETGYTF

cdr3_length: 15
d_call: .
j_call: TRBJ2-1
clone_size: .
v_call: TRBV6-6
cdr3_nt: TGTGCCAGCAGTTACTCGAGGGTGAGAGGGCTTGAGCAGTTCTTC
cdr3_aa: CASSYSRVRGLEQFF

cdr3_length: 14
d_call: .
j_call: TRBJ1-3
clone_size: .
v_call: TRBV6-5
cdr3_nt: TGTGCCAGCAGTTCGTGGGGGACAGGAAACACCATATATTTT
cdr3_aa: CASSSWGTGNTIYF

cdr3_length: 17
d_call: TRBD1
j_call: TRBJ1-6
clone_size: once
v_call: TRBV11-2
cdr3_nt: TGTGCCAGCAGCCACGGGACAGGGACTAGTTATAATTCACCCCTCCACTTT
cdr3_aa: CASSHGTGTSYNSPLHF

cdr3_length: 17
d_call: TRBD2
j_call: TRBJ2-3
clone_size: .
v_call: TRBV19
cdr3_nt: TGTGCCAGTAGTACGACTAGCGGGGGGCGTCGCACAGATACGCAGTATTTT
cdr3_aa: CASSTTSGGRRTDTQYF

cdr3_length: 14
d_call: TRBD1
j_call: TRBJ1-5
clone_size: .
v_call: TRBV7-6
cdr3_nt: TGTGCCAGCAGCCCGGAGGCAGGGGGACAGCCCCAGCATTTT
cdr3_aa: CASSPEAGGQPQHF

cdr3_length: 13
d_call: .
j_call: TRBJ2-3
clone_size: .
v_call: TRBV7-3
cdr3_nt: TGTGCCAGCAGCTATACTAGTGCAGATACGCAGTATTTT
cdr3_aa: CASSYTSADTQYF

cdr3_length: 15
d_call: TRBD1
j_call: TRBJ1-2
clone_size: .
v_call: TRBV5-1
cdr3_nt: TGCGCCAGCAGCTTGAGACAGGGGACGGACTATGGCTACACCTTC
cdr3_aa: CASSLRQGTDYGYTF

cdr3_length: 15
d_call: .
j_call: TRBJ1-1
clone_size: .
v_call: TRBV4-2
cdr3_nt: TGTGCCAGCAGCCAACAGGTTACTTGGAACACTGAAGCTTTCTTT
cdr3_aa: CASSQQVTWNTEAFF

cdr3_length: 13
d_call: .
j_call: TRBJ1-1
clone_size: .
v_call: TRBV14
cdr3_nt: TGTGCCAGCATGGGACGGGACTACACTGAAGCTTTCTTT
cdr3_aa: CASMGRDYTEAFF

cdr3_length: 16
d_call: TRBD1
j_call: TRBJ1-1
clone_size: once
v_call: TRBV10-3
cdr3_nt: TGTGCCATCAGTGAGGCTGGGACAGGGCGCAACACTGAAGCTTTCTTT
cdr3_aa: CAISEAGTGRNTEAFF

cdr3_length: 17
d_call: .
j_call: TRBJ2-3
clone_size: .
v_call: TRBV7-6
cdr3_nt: TGTGCCAGCAGCTTAGTGGCGGTGGGGAGGTTGGCAGATACGCAGTATTTT
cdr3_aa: CASSLVAVGRLADTQYF

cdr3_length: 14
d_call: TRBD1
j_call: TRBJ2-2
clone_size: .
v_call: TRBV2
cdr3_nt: TGTGCCAGCAGTTGGGACAGGGCCACCGGGGAGCTGTTTTTT
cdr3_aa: CASSWDRATGELFF

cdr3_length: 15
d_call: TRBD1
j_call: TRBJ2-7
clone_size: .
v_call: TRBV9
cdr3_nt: TGTGCCAGCAGCGTCGGGACAGGGGGCGCGGAGGAGCAGTACTTC
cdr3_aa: CASSVGTGGAEEQYF

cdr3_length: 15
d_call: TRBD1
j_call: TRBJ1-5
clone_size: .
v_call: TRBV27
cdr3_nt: TGTGCCAGCAGTTTAGAGGGGGCAGGCAATCAGCCCCAGCATTTT
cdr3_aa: CASSLEGAGNQPQHF

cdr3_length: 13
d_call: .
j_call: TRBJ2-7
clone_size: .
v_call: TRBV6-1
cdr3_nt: TGTGCCAGCAGTGAGAGGAGCTCCTACGAGCAGTACTTC
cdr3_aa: CASSERSSYEQYF

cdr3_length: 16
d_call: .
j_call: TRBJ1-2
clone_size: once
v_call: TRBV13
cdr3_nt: TGTGCCAGCAGTTATTCAGACAGCCGAGCGAGCTATGGCTACACCTTC
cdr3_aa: CASSYSDSRASYGYTF

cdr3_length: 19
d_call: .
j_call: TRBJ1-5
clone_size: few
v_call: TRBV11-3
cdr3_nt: TGTGCCAGCAGCTTAGTGCGGGTCGGGGTAATCAATAGCAATCAGCCCCAGCATTTT
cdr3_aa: CASSLVRVGVINSNQPQHF

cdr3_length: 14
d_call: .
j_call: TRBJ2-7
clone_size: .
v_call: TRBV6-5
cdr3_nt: TGTGCCAGCAGTACCGGACTCTCTACCTACGAGCAGTACTTC
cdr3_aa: CASSTGLSTYEQYF

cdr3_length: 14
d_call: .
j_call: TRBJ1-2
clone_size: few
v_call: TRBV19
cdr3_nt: TGTGCCAGTAGTATAATGGGAGAGGGCGGAGGCTACACCTTC
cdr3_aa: CASSIMGEGGGYTF

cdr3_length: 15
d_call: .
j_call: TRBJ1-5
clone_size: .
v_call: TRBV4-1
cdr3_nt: TGCGCCAGCAGCCAAGATCCGGGAGGCAATCAGCCCCAGCATTTT
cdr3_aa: CASSQDPGGNQPQHF

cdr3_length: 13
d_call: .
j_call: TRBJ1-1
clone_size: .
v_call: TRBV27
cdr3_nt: TGTGCCAGCAGTTTAATGGAGGATACTGAAGCTTTCTTT
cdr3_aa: CASSLMEDTEAFF

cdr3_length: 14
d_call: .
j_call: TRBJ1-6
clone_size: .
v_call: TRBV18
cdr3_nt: TGTGCCAGCTCACCGGACAGCTATAATTCACCCCTCCACTTT
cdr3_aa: CASSPDSYNSPLHF

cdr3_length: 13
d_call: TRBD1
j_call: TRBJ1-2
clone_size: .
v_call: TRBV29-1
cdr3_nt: TGCAGCGTGGGACAGGTCCTAAACTATGGCTACACCTTC
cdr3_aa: CSVGQVLNYGYTF

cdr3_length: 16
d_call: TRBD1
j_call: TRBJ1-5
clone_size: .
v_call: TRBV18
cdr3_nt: TGTGCCAGCTCACCAGACAGGGGTAAAGGGTGGAGGTCCCAGCATTTT
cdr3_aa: CASSPDRGKGWRSQHF

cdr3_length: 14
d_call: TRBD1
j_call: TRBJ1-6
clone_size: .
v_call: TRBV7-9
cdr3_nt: TGTGCCAGCAGCTTGACAGGGAACAATTCACCCCTCCACTTT
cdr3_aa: CASSLTGNNSPLHF

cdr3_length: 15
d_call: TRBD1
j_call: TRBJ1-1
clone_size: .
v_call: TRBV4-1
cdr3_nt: TGCGCCAGCAGCCAAGATGGGACAGGGTTTCGGAAAGCTTTCTTT
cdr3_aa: CASSQDGTGFRKAFF

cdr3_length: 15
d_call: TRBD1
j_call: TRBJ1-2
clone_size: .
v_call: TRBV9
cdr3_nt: TGTGCCAGCAGCCCATTACAGGGGCCAAACTATGGCTACACCTTC
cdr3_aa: CASSPLQGPNYGYTF

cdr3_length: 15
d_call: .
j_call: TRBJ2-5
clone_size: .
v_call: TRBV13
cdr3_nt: TGTGCCAGCAGCTTAGTGAGGGGGGGCTTGGAGACCCAGTACTTC
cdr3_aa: CASSLVRGGLETQYF

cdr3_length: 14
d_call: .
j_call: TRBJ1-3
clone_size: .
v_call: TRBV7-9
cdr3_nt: TGTGCCAGCAGCTATCGGGGGTCTGGAAACACCATATATTTT
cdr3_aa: CASSYRGSGNTIYF

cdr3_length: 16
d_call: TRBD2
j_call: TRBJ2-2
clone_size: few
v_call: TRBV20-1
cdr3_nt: TGCAGTGCTAGTGAACTAGCGCCATCGAACACCGGGGAGCTGTTTTTT
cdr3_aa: CSASELAPSNTGELFF

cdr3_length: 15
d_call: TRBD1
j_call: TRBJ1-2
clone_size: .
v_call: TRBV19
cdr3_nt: TGTGCCAGTAGTAGCCGGGACAGGGCTAACTATGGCTACACCTTC
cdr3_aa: CASSSRDRANYGYTF

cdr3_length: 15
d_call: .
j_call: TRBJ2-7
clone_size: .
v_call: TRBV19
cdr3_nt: TGTGCCAGTAGTATCCAGTCGGGAAGCTCCTACGAGCAGTACTTC
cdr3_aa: CASSIQSGSSYEQYF

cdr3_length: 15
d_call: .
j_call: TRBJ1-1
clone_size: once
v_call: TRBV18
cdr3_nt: TGTGCCAGCTCACCAACAAGGGGATTGGGCACTGAAGCTTTCTTT
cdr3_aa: CASSPTRGLGTEAFF

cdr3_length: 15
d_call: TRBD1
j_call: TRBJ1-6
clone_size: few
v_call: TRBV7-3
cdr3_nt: TGTGCCAGCAGCTCGGGGACAGGAGGCAATTCACCCCTCCACTTT
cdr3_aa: CASSSGTGGNSPLHF

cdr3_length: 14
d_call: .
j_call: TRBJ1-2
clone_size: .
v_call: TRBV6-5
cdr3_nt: TGTGCCAGCAGTTACTCGGGGGGGGACTATGGCTACACCTTC
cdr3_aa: CASSYSGGDYGYTF